This T cell receptor beta chain was found in a study of blood T cell repertoires in COVID-19. In the original analysis: Reference gene primers were amplified, and this amplification served to estimate nucleated cell counts. Assay: immunoSEQ multiplex PCR; the TCRdb copy retains only in-frame clones and omits some. V and J calls and clone size follow that table, whereas D and trimming were derived from the DNA. The repertoire holds about 300,000 clones, with about nine tenths as singletons. Everyone who took part was roughly 18 to 89 years old, and they came from 24 US areas. Cohorts were based on clinical histories the participants reported. The study counted Cohort 3 donors as recovered given two negative PCRs, clearance, or symptom resolution. The ends lost 4 bases at V and 8 bases at J; junction bases unmatched: 5. In germline, CDR1 is SGHNT, CDR2 YYREEE (reference sequence). The CDR3 has 13 residues.

This TCR derives from a man aged 25-40 years who had recovered from COVID-19. The sample was PBMCs or T cells enriched from blood (not recorded which). This chain links TRBV5-4 with TRBJ1-4; 7 bases line up with TRBD1. The CDR3: CASSLQGGEKLFF. As DNA, the CDR3 is TGTGCCAGCAGCCTGCAGGGGGGAGAAAAACTGTTTTTT. Combining the CDR3 with reference TRBV5-4 and TRBJ1-4 gives the whole variable domain ETGVTQSPTHLIKTRGQQVTLRCSSQSGHNTVSWYQQALGQGPQFIFQYYREEENGRGNFPPRFSGLQFPNYSSELNVNALELDDSALYLCASSLQGGEKLFFGSGTQLSVL.